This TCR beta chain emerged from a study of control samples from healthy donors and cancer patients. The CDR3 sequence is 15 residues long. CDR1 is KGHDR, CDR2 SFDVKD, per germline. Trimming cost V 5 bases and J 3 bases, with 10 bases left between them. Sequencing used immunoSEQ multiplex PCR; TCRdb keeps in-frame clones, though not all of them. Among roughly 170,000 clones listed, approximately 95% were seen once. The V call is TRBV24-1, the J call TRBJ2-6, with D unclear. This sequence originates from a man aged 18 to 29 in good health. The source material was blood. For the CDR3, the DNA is TGTGCCACCAGTGCCCCCGTGGGTGGGGCCAACGTCCTGACTTTC. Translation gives CATSAPVGGANVLTF.